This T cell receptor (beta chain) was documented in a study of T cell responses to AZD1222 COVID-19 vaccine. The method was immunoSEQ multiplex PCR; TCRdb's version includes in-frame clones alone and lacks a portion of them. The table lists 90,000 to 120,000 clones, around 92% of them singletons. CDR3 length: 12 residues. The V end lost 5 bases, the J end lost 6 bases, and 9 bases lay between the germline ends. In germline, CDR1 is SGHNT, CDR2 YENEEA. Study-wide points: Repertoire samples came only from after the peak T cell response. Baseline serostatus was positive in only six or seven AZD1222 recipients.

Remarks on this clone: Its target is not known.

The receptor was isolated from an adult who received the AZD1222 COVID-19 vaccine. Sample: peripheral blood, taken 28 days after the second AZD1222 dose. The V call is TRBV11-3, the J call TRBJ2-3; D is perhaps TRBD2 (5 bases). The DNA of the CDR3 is TGTGCCAGCAGCCCCCGCGGGGATACGCAGTATTTT. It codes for CASSPRGDTQYF.